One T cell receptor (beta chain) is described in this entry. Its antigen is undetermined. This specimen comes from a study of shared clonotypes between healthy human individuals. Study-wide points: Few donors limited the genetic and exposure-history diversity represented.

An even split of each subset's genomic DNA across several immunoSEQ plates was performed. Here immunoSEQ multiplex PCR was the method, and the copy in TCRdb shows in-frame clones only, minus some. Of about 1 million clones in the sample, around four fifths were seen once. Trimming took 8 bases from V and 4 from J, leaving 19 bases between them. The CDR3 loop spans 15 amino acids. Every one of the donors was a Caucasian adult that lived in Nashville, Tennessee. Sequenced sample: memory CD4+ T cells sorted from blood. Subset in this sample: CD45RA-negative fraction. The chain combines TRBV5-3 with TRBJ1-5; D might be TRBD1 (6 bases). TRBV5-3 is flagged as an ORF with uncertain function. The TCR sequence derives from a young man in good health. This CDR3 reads CARRTPGTTNQPQHF. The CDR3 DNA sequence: TGTGCCAGGAGAACCCCGGGGACAACAAATCAGCCCCAGCATTTT.